Shown below are 7 T cell receptor beta chains from a single sample sequenced in a study of response to subunit inactivated influenza vaccine. From the RT-PCR reads, TCRdb called clonotypes with MiXCR, one entry per CDR3 protein. The sample carries 650,000 to 850,000 distinct CDR3 sequences, about 14% recorded once. The sequencing here drew on PBMCs from blood, taken 14 days before vaccination. The receptors here all came from a man between 50 and 59 years old who received an inactivated influenza vaccine.

This clonotype was recorded many times. This chain connects TRBV11-2 to TRBJ2-1; 10 bases align to TRBD2. The CDR3 consists of 17 residues. Germline V gene lookup returns CDR1 SGHAT and CDR2 FQNNGV. V was pared by 3 bases and J by 4 bases, with 9 bases of the junction left unmatched. The DNA of the CDR3 is TGTGCCAGCAGCTTCCGATCTAGCGGGAGTAGGTACAATGAGCAGTTCTTC. Translation gives CASSFRSSGSRYNEQFF.

This clonotype was found a few times. The gene calls are TRBV7-9 and TRBJ1-1; D is unclear. The CDR3 runs to 13 residues. Germline values: CDR1 SEHNR, CDR2 FQNEAQ (reference sequence). The V end was cut by 2 bases, the J end by 4 bases, with 8 bases between. CDR3 loop: CASSLSVTTEAFF. The CDR3 DNA is TGTGCCAGCAGCTTAAGTGTGACCACTGAAGCTTTCTTT. The entire variable domain, with the rest obtained from reference TRBV7-9 and TRBJ1-1, is as follows: DTGVSQNPRHKITKRGQNVTFRCDPISEHNRLYWYRQTLGQGPEFLTYFQNEAQLEKSRLLSDRFSAERPKGSFSTLEIQRTEQGDSAMYLCASSLSVTTEAFFGQGTRLTVV.

The chain couples TRBV5-1 to TRBJ2-3; D is ambiguous. Germline V gene data show CDR1 as SGHRS and CDR2 as YFSETQ. Trimming shortened V by 2 bases and J by 4 bases, and 11 bases separated the two germline ends. The CDR3 length is 14 residues. The CDR3: CASSFRDGADTQYF. CDR3 nucleotide sequence: TGCGCCAGCAGCTTCCGAGACGGCGCAGATACGCAGTATTTT.

This clonotype occurred a few times. This rearrangement joins TRBV29-1 to TRBJ2-5; 11 nucleotides match TRBD1. CDR1 and CDR2 from the germline V gene are SQVTM and ANQGSEA. V lost 7 bases, J lost 7 bases, and 5 bases stayed unmatched. The length of the CDR3 is 12 residues. CDR3 nucleotide sequence: TGCAGCGGCAGGACAGGGGGCGGGACCCAGTACTTC. This codes for CSGRTGGGTQYF.

The chain carries TRBV4-2 and TRBJ2-1; 8 nucleotides match TRBD2. CDR1 and CDR2 (germline): LGHNA, YNFKEQ. This CDR3 comprises 17 residues. After removal of 0 bases from V and 3 bases from J, the junction contained 7 bases not matched to a gene. The chain's CDR3 is CASSQDPDAGGYNEQFF. The CDR3 DNA follows: TGTGCCAGCAGCCAAGATCCGGATGCGGGGGGCTACAATGAGCAGTTCTTC.

This clonotype turned up a few times. This chain links TRBV6-5 with TRBJ2-2; the match to TRBD1 covers 7 bases. Germline V gives CDR1 MNHEY, CDR2 SVGAGI. V lost 2 bases to trimming and J lost 2 bases; unmatched junction nucleotides: 5. The CDR3 contains 16 residues. The CDR3 DNA reads TGTGCCAGCAGTTACCAAAGGGGGCCCAACACCGGGGAGCTGTTTTTT. Translating it yields CASSYQRGPNTGELFF.

The chain uses TRBV20-1 and TRBJ2-1; D remains unclear. The CDR3 covers 12 residues. Between the trimmed V and J ends, which lost 7 bases and 3 bases, there was a span of 10 bases. Germline assignment: CDR1 DFQATT and CDR2 SNEGSKA (reference sequence). CDR3 DNA: TGCAGTGGGGCGATTTTCTACAATGAGCAGTTCTTC. The encoded protein is CSGAIFYNEQFF.